This T cell receptor beta chain was retrieved from a study of vaccination and CD4 T cells after COVID-19. On the study more broadly: The post-COVID sampling time was a median 101 days after diagnosis, ranging from 35 to 161.

The CDR3 has 15 amino acids. The germline V and J ends were trimmed by 6 bases and 0 bases, with 12 bases remaining between them. Once obtained from cultured CD4+ T cells, the DNA was sequenced using the Oncomine TCR Beta short-read assay. TCRdb reprocessed the PCR reads with MiXCR, giving one entry per CDR3 protein. In the table there are about 18,000 distinct CDR3 sequences, around 50% of which are singletons. A remark on this clonotype: Its target is unknown.

Treatment of the sample: approximately 9-day PBMC culture with coronavirus spike peptide pools or control peptides (ViraFEST assay). The source material was CD4+ T cells from blood, cultured in vitro, sampled before SARS-CoV-2 vaccination. This clonotype was obtained from a human donor who had recovered from COVID-19. The chain has TRBV12-3 or TRBV12-4 and TRBJ1-3, with D uncertain. This CDR3 is CASREDVHSGNTIYF. CDR3 nucleotide sequence: TGTGCCAGCAGGGAGGACGTCCACTCTGGAAACACCATATATTTT.